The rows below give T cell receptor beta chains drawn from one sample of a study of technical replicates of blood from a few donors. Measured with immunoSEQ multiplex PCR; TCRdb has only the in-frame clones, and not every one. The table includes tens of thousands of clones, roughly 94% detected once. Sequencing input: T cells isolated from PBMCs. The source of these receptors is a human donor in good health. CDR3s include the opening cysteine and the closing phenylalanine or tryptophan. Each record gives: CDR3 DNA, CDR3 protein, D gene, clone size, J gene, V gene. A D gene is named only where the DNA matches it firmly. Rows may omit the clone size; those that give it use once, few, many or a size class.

CDR3 DNA: TGCAGCGTTGGACAGGCGAACAATCAGCCCCAGCATTTT
CDR3 protein: CSVGQANNQPQHF
D gene: -
clone size: -
J gene: TRBJ1-5
V gene: TRBV29-1

CDR3 DNA: TGCAGCGCGGACGGACGCGGGGCTGAAGCTTTCTTT
CDR3 protein: CSADGRGAEAFF
D gene: -
clone size: -
J gene: TRBJ1-1
V gene: TRBV29-1

CDR3 DNA: TGTGCCACCAGTTACGGAGGGGCCGGGGAGCTGTTTTTT
CDR3 protein: CATSYGGAGELFF
D gene: -
clone size: -
J gene: TRBJ2-2
V gene: TRBV6-5

CDR3 DNA: TGTGCCAGCAGTCCAGGGACTAGCGGCTCCTACGAGCAGTACTTC
CDR3 protein: CASSPGTSGSYEQYF
D gene: TRBD2
clone size: -
J gene: TRBJ2-7
V gene: TRBV27

CDR3 DNA: TGTGCCAGCCGGACAGGACCGAACACCGGGGAGCTGTTTTTT
CDR3 protein: CASRTGPNTGELFF
D gene: TRBD1
clone size: -
J gene: TRBJ2-2
V gene: TRBV6-5

CDR3 DNA: TGTGCCAGTAGTAAAACTAGCGGGAGGGCCGGGATGGAAGAGACCCAGTACTTC
CDR3 protein: CASSKTSGRAGMEETQYF
D gene: TRBD2
clone size: once
J gene: TRBJ2-5
V gene: TRBV19

CDR3 DNA: TGTGCCAGCAGCTTAGCCTGGACAGGGGAGACTGAAGCTTTCTTT
CDR3 protein: CASSLAWTGETEAFF
D gene: TRBD1
clone size: -
J gene: TRBJ1-1
V gene: TRBV7-8

CDR3 DNA: TGTGCCAGCAGTGAATGGATTCTGGGGCCCACCGGGGAGCTGTTTTTT
CDR3 protein: CASSEWILGPTGELFF
D gene: -
clone size: once
J gene: TRBJ2-2
V gene: TRBV25-1

CDR3 DNA: TGTGCCACCGGCTCTGTAAGGGGGACCCAGTACTTC
CDR3 protein: CATGSVRGTQYF
D gene: -
clone size: -
J gene: TRBJ2-5
V gene: TRBV10-3

CDR3 DNA: TGTGCCTGGAGTATATCGGCAGGGATACTCTACGAGCAGTACTTC
CDR3 protein: CAWSISAGILYEQYF
D gene: -
clone size: -
J gene: TRBJ2-7
V gene: TRBV30

CDR3 DNA: TGTGCCAGCTCACCACATGGTCCGCGGGAGTTTTCCAATGAGCAGTTCTTC
CDR3 protein: CASSPHGPREFSNEQFF
D gene: TRBD2
clone size: -
J gene: TRBJ2-1
V gene: TRBV18

CDR3 DNA: TGCAGTATAAGGGGGCCCTACGAGCAGTACTTC
CDR3 protein: CSIRGPYEQYF
D gene: TRBD1
clone size: -
J gene: TRBJ2-7
V gene: TRBV20-1

CDR3 DNA: TGTGCCAGCAGCCGCATGGGGCTCTCTGGGGCCAACGTCCTGACTTTC
CDR3 protein: CASSRMGLSGANVLTF
D gene: -
clone size: -
J gene: TRBJ2-6
V gene: TRBV7-3

CDR3 DNA: TGTGCCAGCAGTTACCGGGGGGCGAACTATGGCTACACCTTC
CDR3 protein: CASSYRGANYGYTF
D gene: -
clone size: -
J gene: TRBJ1-2
V gene: TRBV6-5

CDR3 DNA: TGTGCCAGCAGTACCTCAGGGGGCAAGAGCAATCAGCCCCAGCATTTT
CDR3 protein: CASSTSGGKSNQPQHF
D gene: TRBD1
clone size: -
J gene: TRBJ1-5
V gene: TRBV6-8

CDR3 DNA: TGCGCCAGCAACTCGGGGGGGTTGAGGACTGAAGCTTTCTTT
CDR3 protein: CASNSGGLRTEAFF
D gene: -
clone size: -
J gene: TRBJ1-1
V gene: TRBV5-1

CDR3 DNA: TGTGCCAGTGCAGGGGTGGTCTACGAGCAGTACTTC
CDR3 protein: CASAGVVYEQYF
D gene: -
clone size: -
J gene: TRBJ2-7
V gene: TRBV14

CDR3 DNA: TGTGCCAGCAGCTTAGGCGGGAGTACTTCCTACGAGCAGTACTTC
CDR3 protein: CASSLGGSTSYEQYF
D gene: TRBD2
clone size: -
J gene: TRBJ2-7
V gene: TRBV7-6

CDR3 DNA: TGTGCCAGCAGTGGTCGGAGTCTAAATACTGAAGCTTTCTTT
CDR3 protein: CASSGRSLNTEAFF
D gene: -
clone size: -
J gene: TRBJ1-1
V gene: TRBV6-1

CDR3 DNA: TGTGCCAGCTCACCATCACTAGCGCTCACAGATACGCAGTATTTT
CDR3 protein: CASSPSLALTDTQYF
D gene: TRBD2
clone size: -
J gene: TRBJ2-3
V gene: TRBV18

CDR3 DNA: TGTGCCAGCAGTTACATCGGGGGCACTGAAGCTTTCTTT
CDR3 protein: CASSYIGGTEAFF
D gene: -
clone size: -
J gene: TRBJ1-1
V gene: TRBV6-6

CDR3 DNA: TGCAGCGTTGACTTTTTAGCTTACAATGAGCAGTTCTTC
CDR3 protein: CSVDFLAYNEQFF
D gene: -
clone size: -
J gene: TRBJ2-1
V gene: TRBV29-1

CDR3 DNA: TGTGCCAGCAGCTCGTATCAGGGTGGGAACACTGAAGCTTTCTTT
CDR3 protein: CASSSYQGGNTEAFF
D gene: -
clone size: -
J gene: TRBJ1-1
V gene: TRBV7-9

CDR3 DNA: TGTGCCAGCAGCCAGGGGAGCGGTGCGACCCAGTACTTC
CDR3 protein: CASSQGSGATQYF
D gene: -
clone size: -
J gene: TRBJ2-5
V gene: TRBV7-2

CDR3 DNA: TGTGCCAGCAGCTTAGAGGTACCGACAGGGCAGCTGTTTTTT
CDR3 protein: CASSLEVPTGQLFF
D gene: TRBD1
clone size: -
J gene: TRBJ2-2
V gene: TRBV7-9

CDR3 DNA: TGCAGCGCTGCCTTCAAACTAGCGGGAGATGTCTGGGGAGGATACGAGCAGTACTTC
CDR3 protein: CSAAFKLAGDVWGGYEQYF
D gene: TRBD2
clone size: -
J gene: TRBJ2-7
V gene: TRBV29-1

CDR3 DNA: TGTGCCAGCAGCAGCACCGGGACAGGGGGTCTCATATACGAGCAGTACTTC
CDR3 protein: CASSSTGTGGLIYEQYF
D gene: TRBD1
clone size: -
J gene: TRBJ2-7
V gene: TRBV13

CDR3 DNA: TGTGCCAGCAGGGACCAAGGACAGGGGTACAATGAGCAGTTCTTC
CDR3 protein: CASRDQGQGYNEQFF
D gene: TRBD1
clone size: -
J gene: TRBJ2-1
V gene: TRBV6-6

CDR3 DNA: TGTGCCAGCAGTTATAGCAATGAGCAGTTCTTC
CDR3 protein: CASSYSNEQFF
D gene: -
clone size: -
J gene: TRBJ2-1
V gene: TRBV6-1

CDR3 DNA: TGTGCCAGCAGCTTATCGGACAGCGGCACCGGGGAGCTGTTTTTT
CDR3 protein: CASSLSDSGTGELFF
D gene: -
clone size: -
J gene: TRBJ2-2
V gene: TRBV7-9

CDR3 DNA: TGTGCCAGCAGCCCCCCCAGCGGCCGCACAGATACGCAGTATTTT
CDR3 protein: CASSPPSGRTDTQYF
D gene: -
clone size: -
J gene: TRBJ2-3
V gene: TRBV7-9

CDR3 DNA: TGCGCCAGCAGCCAAGTAGTAGCGGGAGGGACAACTGAGCAGTTCTTC
CDR3 protein: CASSQVVAGGTTEQFF
D gene: TRBD2
clone size: -
J gene: TRBJ2-1
V gene: TRBV4-3

CDR3 DNA: TGTGCCGGGAAACGAGATGGCTACACCTTC
CDR3 protein: CAGKRDGYTF
D gene: -
clone size: -
J gene: TRBJ1-2
V gene: TRBV30

CDR3 DNA: TGTGCCAGCAGCGTAGTGGCTAGCGGGGACAATGAGCAGTTCTTC
CDR3 protein: CASSVVASGDNEQFF
D gene: TRBD2
clone size: -
J gene: TRBJ2-1
V gene: TRBV9

CDR3 DNA: TGTGCCAGCAGCGTAACAGGGGGCTCCTACGAGCAGTACTTC
CDR3 protein: CASSVTGGSYEQYF
D gene: TRBD1
clone size: -
J gene: TRBJ2-7
V gene: TRBV9

CDR3 DNA: TGTGCCATCAGTGAGTCATGGACAGGGGATAACTATGGCTACACCTTC
CDR3 protein: CAISESWTGDNYGYTF
D gene: TRBD1
clone size: -
J gene: TRBJ1-2
V gene: TRBV10-3

CDR3 DNA: TGTGCCAGTAGGACCACAGGGGCGGATAGGGAAGCTTTCTTT
CDR3 protein: CASRTTGADREAFF
D gene: TRBD1
clone size: -
J gene: TRBJ1-1
V gene: TRBV19

CDR3 DNA: TGTGCCAGCAGTTACCTGAGGGACACTGAAGCTTTCTTT
CDR3 protein: CASSYLRDTEAFF
D gene: -
clone size: -
J gene: TRBJ1-1
V gene: TRBV6-5

CDR3 DNA: TGTGCCAGCACGCGGACAGCCGTTAGCTCCTACGAGCAGTACTTC
CDR3 protein: CASTRTAVSSYEQYF
D gene: -
clone size: -
J gene: TRBJ2-7
V gene: TRBV27

CDR3 DNA: TGTGCCAGCAGATTAACAGGGGCGGGGTACACCGGGGAGCTGTTTTTT
CDR3 protein: CASRLTGAGYTGELFF
D gene: -
clone size: -
J gene: TRBJ2-2
V gene: TRBV7-3

CDR3 DNA: TGTGCCAGCAGTGTCCCGGGACAGGGGTGGAATGAGCAGTTCTTC
CDR3 protein: CASSVPGQGWNEQFF
D gene: TRBD1
clone size: -
J gene: TRBJ2-1
V gene: TRBV28

CDR3 DNA: TGTGCCTGGAGTACTGGGACAATTGCCCTGGGGGACTTC
CDR3 protein: CAWSTGTIALGDF
D gene: -
clone size: -
J gene: TRBJ1-2
V gene: TRBV30

CDR3 DNA: TGTGCCAGCAGTCCGCCCCTCGTGCAGGGGGCATTCGGGGCCAACGTCCTGACTTTC
CDR3 protein: CASSPPLVQGAFGANVLTF
D gene: TRBD1
clone size: -
J gene: TRBJ2-6
V gene: TRBV28

CDR3 DNA: TGTGCCAGCAGCTTTACAGCGAACACTGAAGCTTTCTTT
CDR3 protein: CASSFTANTEAFF
D gene: -
clone size: -
J gene: TRBJ1-1
V gene: TRBV11-2

CDR3 DNA: TGTGCCAGCAGTTTGCTAGCGGGAGGGAGCTCCTACGAGCAGTACTTC
CDR3 protein: CASSLLAGGSSYEQYF
D gene: TRBD2
clone size: -
J gene: TRBJ2-7
V gene: TRBV7-3

CDR3 DNA: TGTGCCAGTAGTAAGACAGGGAGCCAAGAGACCCAGTACTTC
CDR3 protein: CASSKTGSQETQYF
D gene: TRBD1
clone size: -
J gene: TRBJ2-5
V gene: TRBV19

CDR3 DNA: TGCGCCAGCAGCTTGGCTGTAGAGCTTGGCACTGAAGCTTTCTTT
CDR3 protein: CASSLAVELGTEAFF
D gene: -
clone size: -
J gene: TRBJ1-1
V gene: TRBV5-1

CDR3 DNA: TGTGCCAGCAGCCCGACAGGGACAAGAGCCTACGAGCAGTACTTC
CDR3 protein: CASSPTGTRAYEQYF
D gene: TRBD1
clone size: -
J gene: TRBJ2-7
V gene: TRBV9

CDR3 DNA: TGCGCCAGCAGCCAATCAGGGGGCAGAAAGACCCAGTACTTC
CDR3 protein: CASSQSGGRKTQYF
D gene: TRBD1
clone size: -
J gene: TRBJ2-5
V gene: TRBV4-3

CDR3 DNA: TGCGCCAGCGGATTAGCGGGAGACCACAATGAGCAGTTCTTC
CDR3 protein: CASGLAGDHNEQFF
D gene: TRBD2
clone size: -
J gene: TRBJ2-1
V gene: TRBV5-1

CDR3 DNA: TGTGCCAGCAGTGACTCGACAGTCAGCACAGATACGCAGTATTTT
CDR3 protein: CASSDSTVSTDTQYF
D gene: -
clone size: -
J gene: TRBJ2-3
V gene: TRBV6-4

CDR3 DNA: TGTGCCAGCAGCTTGGACAGAGAAAACTACAATGAGCAGTTCTTC
CDR3 protein: CASSLDRENYNEQFF
D gene: -
clone size: -
J gene: TRBJ2-1
V gene: TRBV5-6

CDR3 DNA: TGCGCCAGCAGCCAAACCCCCTTGACTAGCGGGAGGACAGATACGCAGTATTTT
CDR3 protein: CASSQTPLTSGRTDTQYF
D gene: TRBD2
clone size: -
J gene: TRBJ2-3
V gene: TRBV4-1

CDR3 DNA: TGTGCCAGCAGTGAAGCGCCAGGGGAGGGGATTTCCTACGAGCAGTACTTC
CDR3 protein: CASSEAPGEGISYEQYF
D gene: -
clone size: -
J gene: TRBJ2-7
V gene: TRBV6-1

CDR3 DNA: TGCGCCAGCAGCTTGGTAAACACCGGGGAGCTGTTTTTT
CDR3 protein: CASSLVNTGELFF
D gene: -
clone size: -
J gene: TRBJ2-2
V gene: TRBV5-1